The present TCR beta chain was sequenced within a study of T cell responses to AZD1222 COVID-19 vaccine. Overall study context: Investigators merged groups given second doses at roughly 4 or roughly 12 weeks.

The trim removed 2 bases at V and 3 bases at J, leaving 4 bases unmatched. The CDR3 covers 15 residues. CDR1 is SGHTA and CDR2 is FQGNSA in the germline V gene. Clones were read by immunoSEQ multiplex PCR, and TCRdb kept only the in-frame ones, dropping some. Here the sample spans about 140,000 clones, over 90% being singletons. Overall study findings and caveats: Spike-specific TCR repertoires showed rising breadth and depth after two AZD1222 doses. In a largely white British group with more females than males, clonal diversity was possibly underestimated.

With regard to this clone: Its cognate antigen is unknown.

The genes are TRBV7-2 and TRBJ1-5; 7 bases line up with TRBD1. The starting material was peripheral blood, obtained on day 0 of AZD1222 vaccination. The sequence came from an adult in good health. CDR3 DNA sequence: TGTGCCAGCAGCTTACGGGACAGACCCAATCAGCCCCAGCATTTT. Its protein product is CASSLRDRPNQPQHF.